The 11 T cell receptor beta chains listed next were all sequenced from one sample in a study of cytomegalovirus exposure and HLA in healthy donors. PCR used 60 Vbeta primers and 13 Jbeta primers. Measured with immunoSEQ multiplex PCR; TCRdb has only the in-frame clones, and not every one. The data contain approximately 190,000 clones, approximately 78% of them seen just once; the ten biggest clones take up 13% to 15%. The source material was PBMCs. Every receptor here comes from a woman in her twenties or thirties in good health and CMV-seropositive.

The genes are TRBV7-2 and TRBJ2-7; 9 bases match TRBD2. Unmatched junction bases numbered 1, after V lost 1 base and J lost 3 bases. Germline V CDR1 and CDR2: SGHTA, FQGNSA. The CDR3 is made up of 14 amino acids. CDR3 amino acids: CASSLEAGGYEQYF. Written as DNA, the CDR3 is TGTGCCAGCAGCTTAGAAGCGGGAGGCTACGAGCAGTACTTC.

The V gene is TRBV12-2, the J gene TRBJ1-2; no DNA check was done on the table's D call, TRBD1. TRBV12-2 is deemed a pseudogene. This CDR3 contains 17 residues. The CDR3 region is CASRSGTGGFLGYGYTF. In nucleotides, the CDR3 is TGTGCAAGTCGCTCCGGGACAGGGGGCTTTTTAGGCTATGGCTACACCTTC.

The table lists this clone with a few counts. The chain has TRBV29-1 and TRBJ1-1; D remains unclear. V was shortened by 8 bases and J by 1 base, with 14 bases between the two germline ends. CDR1 is SQVTM, CDR2 ANQGSEA, per germline. The CDR3 runs to 13 residues. The CDR3 spells CSSLVTPNTEAFF. CDR3 bases: TGCAGCTCGCTAGTGACCCCGAACACTGAAGCTTTCTTT.

This clone was observed a single time. The chain carries TRBV28 and TRBJ1-2, with D tentatively TRBD1 (5 bases). CDR3 length: 14 amino acids. Germline CDR1 and CDR2: MDHEN and SYDVKM. Trimming stripped 1 base from V and 7 bases from J, with 13 bases between. The CDR3 coding sequence is TGTGCCAGCAGTTTATCTTCCAGGGTTGGTGGCTACACCTTC. Its translation is CASSLSSRVGGYTF.

This clone was seen just once. The chain is built from TRBV11-2 and TRBJ1-4, with D perhaps TRBD1 (6 bases). From germline, CDR1 is SGHAT and CDR2 FQNNGV. This CDR3 has 15 amino acids. V was shortened by 4 bases and J by 7 bases, with 16 bases between the two germline ends. The CDR3 protein is CASSSGGQGGEKLFF. In DNA, the CDR3 is TGTGCCAGCAGCTCTGGGGGACAAGGAGGTGAAAAACTGTTTTTT.

The chain recombines TRBV7-6 with TRBJ2-5, with 8 bases aligning to TRBD2. Per germline, CDR1 SGHVS and CDR2 FNYEAQ. The V gene end was trimmed by 1 base and the J gene end by 3 bases; junction bases not matched to a gene: 7. This CDR3 comprises 16 residues. The CDR3 coding sequence is TGTGCCAGCAGCTTAGGGGCACTAGCGGTTAAAGAGACCCAGTACTTC. This sequence encodes CASSLGALAVKETQYF.

CDR3 loop: CSVQRVAGGPGDTQYF. In DNA, the CDR3 is TGCAGCGTTCAAAGGGTAGCGGGAGGGCCAGGGGATACGCAGTATTTT. This rearrangement joins TRBV29-1 to TRBJ2-3; 11 bases agree with TRBD2. The junction had 13 bases not matched to a gene; V was cut back by 5 bases and J by 6 bases. Germline-derived CDR1 and CDR2 are SQVTM and ANQGSEA. The CDR3 length is 16 residues.

With respect to this clone: The CDR3 does not end in the conserved phenylalanine or tryptophan, so this is likely a read error. The limits of the CDR3 on the DNA are not certain, so only TCRdb's listed CDR3 is given. The chain links TRBV20-1 to TRBJ2-7; the listed D gene, TRBD1, was not tested against the DNA. The CDR3 length is 9 residues, termini included. In germline, CDR1 is DFQATT, CDR2 SNEGSKA (reference sequence). The CDR3 loop is CSARDLGPS.

The chain joins TRBV5-5 to TRBJ1-4, with 9 bases fitting TRBD1. Looked up from germline, CDR1 is SGHKS and CDR2 is YYEKEE (reference sequence). The V segment lost 4 bases and the J segment 5 bases; nucleotides outside the gene matches: 9. The length of the CDR3 is 16 residues. The CDR3 region is CASSLQGAVINEKLFF. Written as DNA, the CDR3 is TGTGCCAGCAGCCTACAGGGGGCGGTGATAAATGAAAAACTGTTTTTT.

The gene calls are TRBV4-1 and TRBJ2-5, with 13 bases matching TRBD2. This CDR3 has 20 residues. The ends lost 3 bases at V and 1 base at J; junction bases unmatched: 14. Germline V CDR1 and CDR2: MGHRA, YSYEKL. CDR3 sequence (DNA): TGCGCCAGCAGCCACAAAGGGGGGACTAGCGGGACGGAGGGCCAAGAGACCCAGTACTTC. Translated, it gives CASSHKGGTSGTEGQETQYF.

The chain joins TRBV27 to TRBJ2-7; possible D gene TRBD1, 6 bases. V shed 3 bases and J shed 2 bases, with 17 bases lying between them. The CDR3 loop spans 16 amino acids. Germline V gives CDR1 MNHEY, CDR2 SMNVEV (reference sequence). The CDR3 DNA follows: TGTGCCAGCAGTTTCTCCGTATCGGACAGCACCTACGAGCAGTACTTC. It encodes CASSFSVSDSTYEQYF.